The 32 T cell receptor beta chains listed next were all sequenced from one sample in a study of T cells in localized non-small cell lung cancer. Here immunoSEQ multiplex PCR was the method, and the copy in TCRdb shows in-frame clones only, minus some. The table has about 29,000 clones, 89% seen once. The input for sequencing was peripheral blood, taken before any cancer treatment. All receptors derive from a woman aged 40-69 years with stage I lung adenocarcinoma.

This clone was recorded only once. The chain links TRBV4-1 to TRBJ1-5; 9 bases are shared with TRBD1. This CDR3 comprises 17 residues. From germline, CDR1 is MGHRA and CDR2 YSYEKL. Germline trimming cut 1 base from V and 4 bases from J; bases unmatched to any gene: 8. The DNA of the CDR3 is TGCGCCAGCAGCCAAGTCGAAAGTGGGACAGGGAATCAGCCCCAGCATTTT. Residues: CASSQVESGTGNQPQHF.

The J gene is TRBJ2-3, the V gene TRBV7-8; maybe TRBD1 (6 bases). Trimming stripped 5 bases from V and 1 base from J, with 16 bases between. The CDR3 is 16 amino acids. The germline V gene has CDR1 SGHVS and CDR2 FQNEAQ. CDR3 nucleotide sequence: TGTGCCAGCAGCCCGCAACAGGGTCTTCGCACAGATACGCAGTATTTT. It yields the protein CASSPQQGLRTDTQYF.

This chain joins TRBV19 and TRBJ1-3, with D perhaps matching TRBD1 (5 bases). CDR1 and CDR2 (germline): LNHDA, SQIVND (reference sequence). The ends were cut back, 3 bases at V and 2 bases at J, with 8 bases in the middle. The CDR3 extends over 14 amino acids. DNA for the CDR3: TGTGCCAGTAGTATCCGGGGGGCTGGAAACACCATATATTTT. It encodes CASSIRGAGNTIYF.

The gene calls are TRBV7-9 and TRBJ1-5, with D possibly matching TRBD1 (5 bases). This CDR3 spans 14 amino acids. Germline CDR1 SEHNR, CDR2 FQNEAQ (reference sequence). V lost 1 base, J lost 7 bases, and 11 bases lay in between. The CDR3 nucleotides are TGTGCCAGCAGCTTAGGAGGGGTCAAACAGCCCCAGCATTTT. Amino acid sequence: CASSLGGVKQPQHF.

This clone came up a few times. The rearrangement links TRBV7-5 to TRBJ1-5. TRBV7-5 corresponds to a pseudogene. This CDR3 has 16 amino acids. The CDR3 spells CASSLEVGGPNQPQHF. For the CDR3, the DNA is TGTGCCAGCAGCTTAGAAGTGGGAGGCCCCAATCAGCCCCAGCATTTT.

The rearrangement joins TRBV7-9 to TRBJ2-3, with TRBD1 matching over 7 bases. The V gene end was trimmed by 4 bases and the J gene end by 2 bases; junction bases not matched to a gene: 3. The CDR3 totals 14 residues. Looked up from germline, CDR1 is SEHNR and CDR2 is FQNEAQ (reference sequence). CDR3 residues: CASSSGTATDTQYF. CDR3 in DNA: TGTGCCAGCAGCTCTGGGACAGCCACAGATACGCAGTATTTT. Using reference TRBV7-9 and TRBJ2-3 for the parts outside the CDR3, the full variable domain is DTGVSQNPRHKITKRGQNVTFRCDPISEHNRLYWYRQTLGQGPEFLTYFQNEAQLEKSRLLSDRFSAERPKGSFSTLEIQRTEQGDSAMYLCASSSGTATDTQYFGPGTRLTVL.

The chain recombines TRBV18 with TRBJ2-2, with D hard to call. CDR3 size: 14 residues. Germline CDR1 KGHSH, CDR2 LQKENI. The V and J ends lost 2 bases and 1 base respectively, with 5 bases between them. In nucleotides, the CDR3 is TGTGCCAGCTCACCAGGGGAGAACACCGGGGAGCTGTTTTTT. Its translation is CASSPGENTGELFF.

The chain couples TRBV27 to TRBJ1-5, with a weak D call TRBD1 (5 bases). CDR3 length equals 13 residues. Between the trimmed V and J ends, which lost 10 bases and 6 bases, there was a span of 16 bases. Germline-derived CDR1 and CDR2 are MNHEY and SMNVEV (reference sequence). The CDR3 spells CATTTRGGQPQHF. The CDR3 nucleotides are TGTGCCACCACCACCCGGGGGGGTCAGCCCCAGCATTTT.

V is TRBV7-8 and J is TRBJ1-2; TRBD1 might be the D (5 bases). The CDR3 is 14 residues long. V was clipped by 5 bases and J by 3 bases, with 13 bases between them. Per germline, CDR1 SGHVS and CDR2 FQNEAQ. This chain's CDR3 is CASSPGQGHYGYTF. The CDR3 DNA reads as TGTGCCAGCAGCCCGGGGCAGGGCCACTATGGCTACACCTTC.

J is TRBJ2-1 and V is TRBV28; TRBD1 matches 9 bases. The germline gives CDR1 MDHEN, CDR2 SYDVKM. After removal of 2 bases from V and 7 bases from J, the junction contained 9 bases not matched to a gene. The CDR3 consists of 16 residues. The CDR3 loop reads CASSLPPGQGRNEQFF. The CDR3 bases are TGTGCCAGCAGTTTACCCCCGGGACAGGGCCGGAATGAGCAGTTCTTC. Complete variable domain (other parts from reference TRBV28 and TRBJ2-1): DVKVTQSSRYLVKRTGEKVFLECVQDMDHENMFWYRQDPGLGLRLIYFSYDVKMKEKGDIPEGYSVSREKKERFSLILESASTNQTSMYLCASSLPPGQGRNEQFFGPGTRLTVL.

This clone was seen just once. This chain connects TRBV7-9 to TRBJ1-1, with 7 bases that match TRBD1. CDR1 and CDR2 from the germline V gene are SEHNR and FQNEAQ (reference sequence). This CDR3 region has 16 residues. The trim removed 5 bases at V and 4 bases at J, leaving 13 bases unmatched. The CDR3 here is CASSPNPTTGLTEAFF. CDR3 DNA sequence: TGTGCCAGCAGCCCCAACCCCACGACAGGGCTCACTGAAGCTTTCTTT. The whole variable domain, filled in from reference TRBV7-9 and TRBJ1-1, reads DTGVSQNPRHKITKRGQNVTFRCDPISEHNRLYWYRQTLGQGPEFLTYFQNEAQLEKSRLLSDRFSAERPKGSFSTLEIQRTEQGDSAMYLCASSPNPTTGLTEAFFGQGTRLTVV.

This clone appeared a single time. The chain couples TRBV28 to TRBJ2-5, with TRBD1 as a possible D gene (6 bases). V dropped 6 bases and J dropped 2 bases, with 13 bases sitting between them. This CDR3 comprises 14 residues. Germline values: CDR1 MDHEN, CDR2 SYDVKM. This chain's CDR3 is CASSDRRNQETQYF. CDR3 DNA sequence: TGTGCCAGCAGCGACAGGAGAAATCAAGAGACCCAGTACTTC.

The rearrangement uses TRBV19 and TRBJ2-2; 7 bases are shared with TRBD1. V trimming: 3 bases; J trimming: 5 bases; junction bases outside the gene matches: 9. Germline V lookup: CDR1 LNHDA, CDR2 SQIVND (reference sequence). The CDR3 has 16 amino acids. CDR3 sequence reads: CASSIQAGGWTGELFF. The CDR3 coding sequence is TGTGCCAGTAGTATTCAGGCAGGGGGATGGACCGGGGAGCTGTTTTTT.

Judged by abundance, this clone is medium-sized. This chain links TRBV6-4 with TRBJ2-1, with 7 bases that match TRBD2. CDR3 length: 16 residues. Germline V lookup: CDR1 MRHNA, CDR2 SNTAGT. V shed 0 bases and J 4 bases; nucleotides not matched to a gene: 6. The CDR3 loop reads CASSDSGGEGYNEQFF. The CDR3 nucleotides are TGTGCCAGCAGTGACTCGGGAGGGGAAGGGTACAATGAGCAGTTCTTC.

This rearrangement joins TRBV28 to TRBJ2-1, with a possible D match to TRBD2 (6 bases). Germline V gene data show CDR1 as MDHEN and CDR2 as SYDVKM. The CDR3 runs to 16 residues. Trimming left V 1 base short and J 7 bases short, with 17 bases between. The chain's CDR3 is CASSLSARMSGNEQFF. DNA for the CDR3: TGTGCCAGCAGTTTATCGGCCAGGATGAGCGGGAATGAGCAGTTCTTC.

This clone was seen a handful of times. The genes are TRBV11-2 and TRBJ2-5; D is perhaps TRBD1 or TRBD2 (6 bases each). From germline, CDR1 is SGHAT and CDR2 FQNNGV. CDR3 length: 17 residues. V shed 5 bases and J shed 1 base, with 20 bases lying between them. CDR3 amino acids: CASSPVGGGRTQETQYF. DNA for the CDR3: TGTGCCAGCAGCCCCGTCGGAGGGGGGCGGACCCAAGAGACCCAGTACTTC.

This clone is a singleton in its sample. The CDR3 DNA is TGTGCCAGCAGCTTCGACAGGGGAAACTATGGCTACACCTTC. Translation: CASSFDRGNYGYTF. The chain carries TRBV7-2 and TRBJ1-2, with TRBD1 matching over 8 bases. Trimming removed 3 bases from V and 2 bases from J; junction bases left unmatched: 2. The CDR3 contains 14 residues. Germline V lookup: CDR1 SGHTA, CDR2 FQGNSA.

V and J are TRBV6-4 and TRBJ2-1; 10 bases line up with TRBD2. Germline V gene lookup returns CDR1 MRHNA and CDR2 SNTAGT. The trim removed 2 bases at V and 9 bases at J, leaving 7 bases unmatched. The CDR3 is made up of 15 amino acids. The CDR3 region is CASSDPSGGAGEQFF. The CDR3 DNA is TGTGCCAGCAGTGACCCAAGCGGGGGGGCCGGTGAGCAGTTCTTC.

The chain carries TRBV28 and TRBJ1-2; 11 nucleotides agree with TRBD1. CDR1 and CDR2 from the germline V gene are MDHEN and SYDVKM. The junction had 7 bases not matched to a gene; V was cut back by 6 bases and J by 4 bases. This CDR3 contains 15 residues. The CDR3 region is CASRPAGTGGYGYTF. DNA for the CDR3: TGTGCCAGCAGACCTGCCGGGACAGGGGGCTATGGCTACACCTTC.

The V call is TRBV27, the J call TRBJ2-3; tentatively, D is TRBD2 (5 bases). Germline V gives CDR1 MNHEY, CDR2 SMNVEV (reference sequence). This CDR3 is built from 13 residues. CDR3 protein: CASSGRGTDTQYF. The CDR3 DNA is TGTGCAAGCTCAGGTAGAGGGACAGATACGCAGTATTTT.

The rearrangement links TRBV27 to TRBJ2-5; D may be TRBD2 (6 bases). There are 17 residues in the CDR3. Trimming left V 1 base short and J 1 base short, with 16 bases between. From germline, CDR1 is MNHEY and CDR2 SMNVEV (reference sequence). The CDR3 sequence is CASSLWPHRDSQETQYF. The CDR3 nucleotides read TGTGCCAGCAGTTTATGGCCCCACCGGGACTCCCAAGAGACCCAGTACTTC.

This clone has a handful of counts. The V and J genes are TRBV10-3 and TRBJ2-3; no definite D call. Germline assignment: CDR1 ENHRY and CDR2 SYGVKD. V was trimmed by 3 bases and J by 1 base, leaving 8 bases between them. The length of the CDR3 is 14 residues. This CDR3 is CAISDQSGTDTQYF. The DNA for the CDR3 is TGTGCCATCAGTGACCAGAGCGGCACAGATACGCAGTATTTT.

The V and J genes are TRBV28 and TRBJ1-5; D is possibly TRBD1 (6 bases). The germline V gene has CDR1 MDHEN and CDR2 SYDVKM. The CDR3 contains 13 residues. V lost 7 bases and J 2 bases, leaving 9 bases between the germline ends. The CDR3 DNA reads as TGTGCCAGCATGCGGACAGGCAATCAGCCCCAGCATTTT. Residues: CASMRTGNQPQHF.

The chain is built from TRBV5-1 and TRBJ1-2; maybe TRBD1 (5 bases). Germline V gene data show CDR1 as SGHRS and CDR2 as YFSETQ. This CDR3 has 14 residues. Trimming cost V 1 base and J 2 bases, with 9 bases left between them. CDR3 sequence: CASSLSGGNYGYTF. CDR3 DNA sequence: TGCGCCAGCAGCTTGTCGGGGGGGAACTATGGCTACACCTTC.

CDR3 sequence reads: CASSFLTAEYF. Written as DNA, the CDR3 is TGTGCCAGCAGCTTTCTGACGGCGGAATACTTC. The genes are TRBV5-6 and TRBJ2-7; the D is unclear. The V gene lost 2 bases and the J gene lost 13 bases, with 13 bases spanning the gap. The V gene's germline CDR1 is SGHDT and CDR2 YYEEEE. The CDR3 is 11 amino acids.

CDR3 sequence reads: CASSLGAGTDYEQYF. DNA for the CDR3: TGTGCCAGCAGCTTAGGGGCGGGAACAGACTACGAGCAGTACTTC. This rearrangement joins TRBV7-6 to TRBJ2-7; D possibly corresponds to TRBD2 (6 bases). The CDR3 has 15 amino acids. Germline V gives CDR1 SGHVS, CDR2 FNYEAQ. The germline V and J ends were trimmed by 1 base and 3 bases, with 13 bases remaining between them.

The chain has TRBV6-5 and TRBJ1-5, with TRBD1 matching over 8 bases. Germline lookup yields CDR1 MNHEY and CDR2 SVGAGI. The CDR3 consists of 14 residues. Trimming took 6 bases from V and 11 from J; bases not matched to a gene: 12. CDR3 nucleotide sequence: TGTGCCAGCAGGCCCACAGGGGGACTCTTGGCCCAGCATTTT. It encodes CASRPTGGLLAQHF.

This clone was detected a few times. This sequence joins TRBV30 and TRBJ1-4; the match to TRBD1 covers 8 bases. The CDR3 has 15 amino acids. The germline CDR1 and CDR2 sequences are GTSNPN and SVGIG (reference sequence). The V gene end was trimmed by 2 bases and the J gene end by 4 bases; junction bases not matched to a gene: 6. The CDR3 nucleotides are TGTGCCTGGAGTCCTTCAGGGGGCATTAATGAAAAACTGTTTTTT. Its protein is CAWSPSGGINEKLFF.

CDR3 sequence reads: CASSLTSYVNQPQHF. For the CDR3, the DNA is TGTGCCAGCAGCCTCACTTCCTACGTCAATCAGCCCCAGCATTTT. The genes are TRBV6-5 and TRBJ1-5, with D hard to call. Trimming shortened V by 6 bases and J by 3 bases, and 15 bases separated the two germline ends. Germline lookup yields CDR1 MNHEY and CDR2 SVGAGI. The CDR3 is 15 residues long.

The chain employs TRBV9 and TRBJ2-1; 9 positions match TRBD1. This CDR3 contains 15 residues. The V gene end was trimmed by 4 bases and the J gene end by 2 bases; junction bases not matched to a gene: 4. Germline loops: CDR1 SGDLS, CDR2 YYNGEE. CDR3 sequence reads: CASSSTGGTYNEQFF. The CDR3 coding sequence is TGTGCCAGCAGCTCGACAGGGGGGACCTACAATGAGCAGTTCTTC.

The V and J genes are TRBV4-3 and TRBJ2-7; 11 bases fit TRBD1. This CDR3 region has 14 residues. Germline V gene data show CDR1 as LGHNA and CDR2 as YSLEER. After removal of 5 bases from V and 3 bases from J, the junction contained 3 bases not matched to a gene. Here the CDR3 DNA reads TGCGCCAGCAGCACGGACAGGGGGCACTACGAGCAGTACTTC. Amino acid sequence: CASSTDRGHYEQYF.

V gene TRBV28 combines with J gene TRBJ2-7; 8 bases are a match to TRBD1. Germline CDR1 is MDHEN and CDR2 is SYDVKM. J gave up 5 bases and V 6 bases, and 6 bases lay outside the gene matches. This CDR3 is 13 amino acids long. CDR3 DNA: TGTGCCAGCAGCCCCACAGGGGGTGACGAGCAGTACTTC. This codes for CASSPTGGDEQYF. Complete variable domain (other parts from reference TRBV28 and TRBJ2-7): DVKVTQSSRYLVKRTGEKVFLECVQDMDHENMFWYRQDPGLGLRLIYFSYDVKMKEKGDIPEGYSVSREKKERFSLILESASTNQTSMYLCASSPTGGDEQYFGPGTRLTVT.